This record looks at one T cell receptor beta chain sequence and its context. Its matching antigen is unknown. Per the germline V gene, CDR1 is MNHNY and CDR2 is SVGAGI (reference sequence). The trim removed 4 bases at V and 6 bases at J, leaving 5 bases unmatched. This CDR3 region has 13 residues. These data originate in a study of cytomegalovirus exposure and HLA in healthy donors. Whole-study results and caveats: It was in a later analysis that TCR association rates were seen to vary by HLA locus, highest for DRB1 and lowest for HLA-C. It was only CMV serostatus that was available as immune exposure information. Testing in vitro showed a few CMV-associated chains specific for CMV antigens. The study reported that TCR beta sequences accurately predicted HLA-A and HLA-B alleles in most subjects.

In the PCR, 60 Vbeta and 13 Jbeta primers were used. Generated by immunoSEQ multiplex PCR, the TCRdb table keeps only in-frame clones and is missing some. The data show just over 200,000 clones, 70% seen once. This clonotype was obtained from a man between 40 and 49 years old in good health and CMV-seropositive. This rearrangement joins TRBV6-6 to TRBJ2-7, with 8 bases identical to TRBD1. Sequenced material: PBMCs. DNA for the CDR3: TGTGCCAGCAGTTTAGGGACAGGCTCCGAGCAGTACTTC. It is translated as CASSLGTGSEQYF.